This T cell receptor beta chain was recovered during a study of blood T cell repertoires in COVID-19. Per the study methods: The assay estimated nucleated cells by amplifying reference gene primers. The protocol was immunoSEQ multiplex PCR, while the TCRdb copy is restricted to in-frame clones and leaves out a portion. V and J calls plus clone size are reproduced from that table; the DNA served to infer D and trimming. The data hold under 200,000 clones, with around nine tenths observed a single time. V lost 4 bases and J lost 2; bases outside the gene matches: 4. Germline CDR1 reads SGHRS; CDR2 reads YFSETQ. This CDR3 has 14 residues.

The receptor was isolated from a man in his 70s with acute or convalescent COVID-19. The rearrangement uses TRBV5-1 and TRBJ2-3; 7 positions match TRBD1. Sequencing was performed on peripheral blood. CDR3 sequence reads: CASSRDSPTDTQYF. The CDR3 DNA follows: TGCGCCAGCAGCCGGGACAGCCCCACAGATACGCAGTATTTT.